The rows below give T cell receptor beta chains drawn from one sample of a study of cytomegalovirus exposure and HLA in healthy donors. The repertoire was sequenced with immunoSEQ multiplex PCR; TCRdb's copy has only in-frame clones and lacks some. This table has over 80,000 clones, 78% appearing once. The material sequenced was PBMCs. These receptors all come from a middle-aged woman in good health and CMV-seronegative. Both conserved end residues are part of each CDR3. Each record gives: CDR3 protein, CDR3 DNA, V gene, D gene, J gene, clone size. A D gene is named only where the DNA matches it firmly. Clone size is stated in some rows and not others, as once, few, many or a class when expanded.

CDR3 protein: CASIPGIGMGELFF
CDR3 DNA: TGTGCCAGCATTCCGGGAATCGGAATGGGGGAGCTGTTTTTT
V gene: TRBV6-6
D gene: NA
J gene: TRBJ2-2
clone size: NA

CDR3 protein: CASSTGWGTGELFF
CDR3 DNA: TGTGCCAGCAGTACAGGGTGGGGCACCGGGGAGCTGTTTTTT
V gene: TRBV6-1
D gene: NA
J gene: TRBJ2-2
clone size: once

CDR3 protein: CASSGGIISGELFF
CDR3 DNA: TGTGCCAGCAGCGGGGGAATCATTTCGGGGGAGCTGTTTTTT
V gene: TRBV28
D gene: NA
J gene: TRBJ2-2
clone size: NA

CDR3 protein: CASSLGTVTDTQYF
CDR3 DNA: TGTGCCAGCAGCCTAGGGACTGTTACAGATACGCAGTATTTT
V gene: TRBV5-4
D gene: NA
J gene: TRBJ2-3
clone size: NA

CDR3 protein: CASSGGLIQGEQYF
CDR3 DNA: TGCGCCAGCAGTGGAGGGCTTATCCAGGGCGAGCAGTACTTC
V gene: TRBV5-1
D gene: NA
J gene: TRBJ2-7
clone size: NA

CDR3 protein: CASSFGQNTEAFF
CDR3 DNA: TGCGCCAGCAGCTTCGGACAGAACACTGAAGCTTTCTTT
V gene: TRBV5-1
D gene: NA
J gene: TRBJ1-1
clone size: few

CDR3 protein: CASSLAGAAEAFF
CDR3 DNA: TGTGCCAGCAGCTTAGCGGGTGCCGCTGAAGCTTTCTTT
V gene: TRBV11-2
D gene: NA
J gene: TRBJ1-1
clone size: NA

CDR3 protein: CASSELGGQGLTEAFF
CDR3 DNA: TGTGCCAGCAGTGAATTGGGGGGACAGGGGCTCACTGAAGCTTTCTTT
V gene: TRBV25-1
D gene: TRBD1
J gene: TRBJ1-1
clone size: NA

CDR3 protein: CASSYSPQGKDTQYF
CDR3 DNA: TGTGCCAGCAGTTACTCTCCCCAGGGAAAAGATACGCAGTATTTT
V gene: TRBV6-6
D gene: NA
J gene: TRBJ2-3
clone size: medium-sized

CDR3 protein: CASSPLGGNNQPQHF
CDR3 DNA: TGTGCCAGCTCACCACTCGGTGGTAACAATCAGCCCCAGCATTTT
V gene: TRBV18
D gene: NA
J gene: TRBJ1-5
clone size: NA

CDR3 protein: CSVSYTQNIQYF
CDR3 DNA: TGCAGCGTTTCTTACACCCAAAACATTCAGTACTTC
V gene: TRBV29-1
D gene: NA
J gene: TRBJ2-4
clone size: NA

CDR3 protein: CAGRQGPNTEAFF
CDR3 DNA: TGTGCCGGCAGACAGGGGCCGAACACTGAAGCTTTCTTT
V gene: TRBV19
D gene: TRBD1
J gene: TRBJ1-1
clone size: NA

CDR3 protein: CSVDRTGQVTDTQYF
CDR3 DNA: TGCAGCGTTGACCGTACGGGACAGGTCACAGATACGCAGTATTTT
V gene: TRBV29-1
D gene: TRBD1
J gene: TRBJ2-3
clone size: NA

CDR3 protein: CASSLTGENEQFF
CDR3 DNA: TGTGCCAGCAGCTTGACAGGCGAAAATGAGCAGTTCTTC
V gene: TRBV5-4
D gene: NA
J gene: TRBJ2-1
clone size: once

CDR3 protein: CSVGGQGYEQYF
CDR3 DNA: TGCAGCGTTGGGGGACAGGGGTACGAGCAGTACTTC
V gene: TRBV29-1
D gene: TRBD1
J gene: TRBJ2-7
clone size: NA

CDR3 protein: CASSLAESLASSYEQYF
CDR3 DNA: TGTGCCAGCAGCTTAGCGGAGTCGCTAGCGTCTTCCTACGAGCAGTACTTC
V gene: TRBV7-8
D gene: NA
J gene: TRBJ2-7
clone size: once

CDR3 protein: CATSRGAEQYF
CDR3 DNA: TGTGCCACCTCCCGGGGGGCCGAGCAGTACTTC
V gene: TRBV27
D gene: NA
J gene: TRBJ2-7
clone size: NA

CDR3 protein: CASNGQGKTGELFF
CDR3 DNA: TGTGCCAGCAACGGACAGGGAAAAACCGGGGAGCTGTTTTTT
V gene: TRBV6-5
D gene: TRBD1
J gene: TRBJ2-2
clone size: NA

CDR3 protein: CASSPNRGQSYGYTF
CDR3 DNA: TGTGCCAGCAGTCCCAATCGGGGACAGTCCTATGGCTACACCTTC
V gene: TRBV27
D gene: TRBD1
J gene: TRBJ1-2
clone size: few

CDR3 protein: CASSLHPDRKDNQPQHF
CDR3 DNA: TGTGCCAGCAGCCTTCACCCGGACAGGAAAGACAATCAGCCCCAGCATTTT
V gene: TRBV21-1
D gene: NA
J gene: TRBJ1-5
clone size: NA

CDR3 protein: CASSLGTSGAYEQYF
CDR3 DNA: TGTGCCAGCAGCCTCGGGACTAGCGGGGCCTACGAGCAGTACTTC
V gene: TRBV6-5
D gene: TRBD2
J gene: TRBJ2-7
clone size: few

CDR3 protein: CASSSQGGNYEQYF
CDR3 DNA: TGTGCCAGCAGCTCCCAGGGAGGGAACTACGAGCAGTACTTC
V gene: TRBV7-2
D gene: TRBD2
J gene: TRBJ2-7
clone size: NA

CDR3 protein: CASEPGTSGYSEQFF
CDR3 DNA: TGTGCCAGCGAGCCGGGGACTAGCGGATATAGTGAGCAGTTCTTC
V gene: TRBV9
D gene: TRBD2
J gene: TRBJ2-1
clone size: NA

CDR3 protein: CASSRDRGTNYGYTF
CDR3 DNA: TGCGCCAGCAGCCGAGACAGGGGGACGAACTATGGCTACACCTTC
V gene: TRBV5-1
D gene: TRBD1
J gene: TRBJ1-2
clone size: once

CDR3 protein: CASNYPGSAGNTIYF
CDR3 DNA: TGTGCCAGTAACTACCCGGGATCAGCTGGAAACACCATATATTTT
V gene: TRBV19
D gene: NA
J gene: TRBJ1-3
clone size: NA

CDR3 protein: CASSSHWTGNTEAFF
CDR3 DNA: TGTGCCAGCAGCTCTCATTGGACAGGAAACACTGAAGCTTTCTTT
V gene: TRBV7-8
D gene: TRBD1
J gene: TRBJ1-1
clone size: few

CDR3 protein: CASSTGVGNQPQHF
CDR3 DNA: TGTGCCAGCAGCACAGGGGTGGGCAATCAGCCCCAGCATTTT
V gene: TRBV2
D gene: TRBD1
J gene: TRBJ1-5
clone size: NA

CDR3 protein: CASSLVVGGQPQHF
CDR3 DNA: TGTGCCAGCAGCTTAGTGGTAGGGGGTCAGCCCCAGCATTTT
V gene: TRBV7-6
D gene: NA
J gene: TRBJ1-5
clone size: few

CDR3 protein: CASSLGDYEQYF
CDR3 DNA: TGCGCCAGCAGCTTGGGAGATTACGAGCAGTACTTC
V gene: TRBV5-1
D gene: NA
J gene: TRBJ2-7
clone size: NA

CDR3 protein: CASSIAEGISEQFF
CDR3 DNA: TGTGCCAGCAGTATAGCGGAAGGGATTTCTGAGCAGTTCTTC
V gene: TRBV6-4
D gene: NA
J gene: TRBJ2-1
clone size: NA

CDR3 protein: CASSPQVLTSYEQYF
CDR3 DNA: TGTGCCAGCAGCCCGCAGGTCCTGACCTCCTACGAGCAGTACTTC
V gene: TRBV5-6
D gene: NA
J gene: TRBJ2-7
clone size: NA

CDR3 protein: CSSSMDSPGYTF
CDR3 DNA: TGTTCCAGCAGCATGGACAGTCCTGGCTACACCTTC
V gene: TRBV7-9
D gene: NA
J gene: TRBJ1-2
clone size: NA

CDR3 protein: CASGGQYNEQFF
CDR3 DNA: TGTGCCAGCGGAGGACAGTACAATGAGCAGTTCTTC
V gene: TRBV5-4
D gene: NA
J gene: TRBJ2-1
clone size: once

CDR3 protein: CASSEGAGTEAFF
CDR3 DNA: TGTGCCAGCAGTGAAGGCGCAGGGACTGAAGCTTTCTTT
V gene: TRBV6-1
D gene: NA
J gene: TRBJ1-1
clone size: NA

CDR3 protein: CASSLGTEDTQYF
CDR3 DNA: TGTGCCAGCAGCTTGGGGACTGAAGATACGCAGTATTTT
V gene: TRBV11-1
D gene: NA
J gene: TRBJ2-3
clone size: NA

CDR3 protein: CATSGWDSHTGELFF
CDR3 DNA: TGTGCCACCAGCGGGTGGGACAGTCACACCGGGGAGCTGTTTTTT
V gene: TRBV15
D gene: TRBD1
J gene: TRBJ2-2
clone size: NA

CDR3 protein: CASSQQAQNTGELFF
CDR3 DNA: TGTGCCAGCAGCCAACAAGCCCAGAACACCGGGGAGCTGTTTTTT
V gene: TRBV4-2
D gene: NA
J gene: TRBJ2-2
clone size: NA

CDR3 protein: CASSIQLAEETQYF
CDR3 DNA: TGTGCCAGTAGTATACAACTAGCGGAAGAGACCCAGTACTTC
V gene: TRBV19
D gene: TRBD2
J gene: TRBJ2-5
clone size: once

CDR3 protein: CATSRGQGRNYGYTF
CDR3 DNA: TGTGCCACCAGCAGGGGACAGGGGCGAAACTATGGCTACACCTTC
V gene: TRBV15
D gene: TRBD1
J gene: TRBJ1-2
clone size: NA

CDR3 protein: CSGRGDDGYTF
CDR3 DNA: TGCAGCGGTCGGGGGGATGATGGCTACACCTTC
V gene: TRBV29-1
D gene: NA
J gene: TRBJ1-2
clone size: NA

CDR3 protein: CASSIGQPYNYGYTF
CDR3 DNA: TGTGCCAGCAGTATAGGACAGCCATATAACTATGGCTACACCTTC
V gene: TRBV28
D gene: NA
J gene: TRBJ1-2
clone size: NA

CDR3 protein: CASSLGPGTGVYEQYF
CDR3 DNA: TGCGCCAGCAGCTTGGGGCCCGGGACAGGGGTATACGAGCAGTACTTC
V gene: TRBV5-1
D gene: TRBD1
J gene: TRBJ2-7
clone size: NA

CDR3 protein: CASSLDGVASGNTTYF
CDR3 DNA: NA
V gene: TRBV5-1
D gene: NA
J gene: TRBJ1-3
clone size: NA

CDR3 protein: CSVIIAGELFF
CDR3 DNA: TGCAGCGTGATCATAGCCGGGGAGCTGTTTTTT
V gene: TRBV29-1
D gene: NA
J gene: TRBJ2-2
clone size: NA

CDR3 protein: CASSPRGLGWTEAFF
CDR3 DNA: TGTGCCAGCAGCCCCAGGGGATTAGGGTGGACTGAAGCTTTCTTT
V gene: TRBV11-2
D gene: NA
J gene: TRBJ1-1
clone size: NA

CDR3 protein: CASSVGLAGAHEQYF
CDR3 DNA: TGTGCCAGCAGCGTAGGACTAGCGGGAGCCCACGAGCAGTACTTC
V gene: TRBV9
D gene: TRBD2
J gene: TRBJ2-7
clone size: NA

CDR3 protein: CASSLTGSNQPQHF
CDR3 DNA: TGTGCCAGCTCTTTAACGGGTAGCAATCAGCCCCAGCATTTT
V gene: TRBV18
D gene: NA
J gene: TRBJ1-5
clone size: NA

CDR3 protein: CASSITGTGNEKLFF
CDR3 DNA: TGTGCCAGTAGCATAACGGGGACAGGGAATGAAAAACTGTTTTTT
V gene: TRBV19
D gene: TRBD1
J gene: TRBJ1-4
clone size: NA

CDR3 protein: CASTIQGLGSGNTIYF
CDR3 DNA: TGTGCCAGCACCATACAGGGCCTCGGCTCTGGAAACACCATATATTTT
V gene: TRBV5-5
D gene: NA
J gene: TRBJ1-3
clone size: NA

CDR3 protein: CASSFWPGTGTFGAFF
CDR3 DNA: TGTGCCAGCAGCTTTTGGCCCGGGACAGGAACTTTTGGGGCTTTCTTT
V gene: TRBV5-6
D gene: TRBD1
J gene: TRBJ1-1
clone size: once

CDR3 protein: CASTPWGGTGGNTIYF
CDR3 DNA: TGTGCCAGCACACCCTGGGGGGGGACAGGTGGAAACACCATATATTTT
V gene: TRBV28
D gene: TRBD1
J gene: TRBJ1-3
clone size: NA

CDR3 protein: CASSRDRVTSGGYTF
CDR3 DNA: TGTGCCAGCAGCCGGGACAGGGTTACATCAGGAGGCTACACCTTC
V gene: TRBV4-2
D gene: TRBD1
J gene: TRBJ1-2
clone size: NA

CDR3 protein: CASSEVQGHTDTQYF
CDR3 DNA: TGTGCCAGCAGCGAGGTACAGGGACACACAGATACGCAGTATTTT
V gene: TRBV28
D gene: NA
J gene: TRBJ2-3
clone size: NA

CDR3 protein: CASSQTTRTGRNQPQHF
CDR3 DNA: TGCGCCAGCAGCCAAACCACCCGGACAGGGCGGAATCAGCCCCAGCATTTT
V gene: TRBV4-3
D gene: TRBD1
J gene: TRBJ1-5
clone size: few

CDR3 protein: CASSGGETQYF
CDR3 DNA: TGCGCCAGCAGTGGAGGGGAGACCCAGTACTTC
V gene: TRBV10-2
D gene: NA
J gene: TRBJ2-5
clone size: NA

CDR3 protein: CASSSRKGTEAFF
CDR3 DNA: TGCGCCAGCAGCTCCCGGAAGGGGACTGAAGCTTTCTTT
V gene: TRBV5-1
D gene: NA
J gene: TRBJ1-1
clone size: NA

CDR3 protein: CAWSRVSGSTDTQYF
CDR3 DNA: TGTGCCTGGAGTCGGGTTAGCGGGAGCACAGATACGCAGTATTTT
V gene: TRBV30
D gene: TRBD2
J gene: TRBJ2-3
clone size: NA